The 20 T cell receptor beta chains below were found in one sample sequenced in a study of cytomegalovirus exposure and HLA in healthy donors. The method was immunoSEQ multiplex PCR; TCRdb's version includes in-frame clones alone and lacks a portion of them. The sample yields a few hundred thousand clones, around 90% seen once. What was sequenced was PBMCs. The source of these receptors is a young woman in good health and CMV-seronegative.

This rearrangement joins TRBV7-9 to TRBJ2-5, with D possibly matching TRBD1 (6 bases). CDR1 and CDR2 (germline): SEHNR, FQNEAQ (reference sequence). V was shortened by 7 bases and J by 5 bases, with 23 bases between the two germline ends. The CDR3 loop spans 16 amino acids. This CDR3 is CASTPGRGNRVETQYF. CDR3 DNA: TGTGCCAGCACCCCTGGCAGGGGCAACAGGGTCGAGACCCAGTACTTC. The full variable domain, with the rest looked up from reference TRBV7-9 and TRBJ2-5, is DTGVSQNPRHKITKRGQNVTFRCDPISEHNRLYWYRQTLGQGPEFLTYFQNEAQLEKSRLLSDRFSAERPKGSFSTLEIQRTEQGDSAMYLCASTPGRGNRVETQYFGPGTRLLVL.

This chain uses TRBV6-5 with TRBJ2-3; D is perhaps TRBD2 (6 bases). CDR3 length equals 14 residues. Trimming took off 6 bases at V and 7 bases at J, with 17 bases between the two ends. The V gene's germline CDR1 is MNHEY and CDR2 SVGAGI. CDR3 coding DNA: TGTGCCAGCAGCCCCCCGCGGGAACACTATACGCAGTATTTT. Translating gives CASSPPREHYTQYF.

V and J are TRBV2 and TRBJ2-7; 8 bases line up with TRBD2. J gave up 3 bases and V 6 bases, and 7 bases lay outside the gene matches. CDR3 length: 14 residues. The germline V gene encodes CDR1 SNHLY and CDR2 FYNNEI. The CDR3 reads CASRRLASNYEQYF. The DNA of the CDR3 is TGTGCCAGCAGGAGACTAGCGTCTAACTACGAGCAGTACTTC. The complete variable domain, with remaining parts taken from reference TRBV2 and TRBJ2-7, reads EPEVTQTPSHQVTQMGQEVILRCVPISNHLYFYWYRQILGQKVEFLVSFYNNEISEKSEIFDDQFSVERPDGSNFTLKIRSTKLEDSAMYFCASRRLASNYEQYFGPGTRLTVT.

The V gene is TRBV7-9, the J gene TRBJ1-1; D is undetermined. The CDR3 has 14 residues. V shed 8 bases and J shed 3 bases, with 16 bases lying between them. Germline values: CDR1 SEHNR, CDR2 FQNEAQ (reference sequence). Written as DNA, the CDR3 is TGTGCCAGCCGATTAAGTGTAGAGGACACTGAAGCTTTCTTT. It yields the protein CASRLSVEDTEAFF. The full variable domain, with the rest looked up from reference TRBV7-9 and TRBJ1-1, is DTGVSQNPRHKITKRGQNVTFRCDPISEHNRLYWYRQTLGQGPEFLTYFQNEAQLEKSRLLSDRFSAERPKGSFSTLEIQRTEQGDSAMYLCASRLSVEDTEAFFGQGTRLTVV.

V usage is TRBV19 and J usage is TRBJ2-5; TRBD1 aligns across 7 bases. V shed 9 bases, J shed 2 bases, and the junction held 6 bases outside the gene matches. The CDR3 is 13 residues long. The germline V gene has CDR1 LNHDA and CDR2 SQIVND (reference sequence). The CDR3 here is CASRIQGQETQYF. The CDR3 nucleotides read TGTGCCAGCCGAATACAGGGGCAAGAGACCCAGTACTTC.

This clone was seen just once. The chain employs TRBV27 and TRBJ2-3; D remains ambiguous. The CDR3 has 13 residues. V was cut by 3 bases and J by 8 bases, with 12 bases left in between. Germline CDR1 and CDR2: MNHEY and SMNVEV (reference sequence). CDR3 amino acids: CASSLPDRGTQYF. Written as DNA, the CDR3 is TGTGCCAGCAGTTTGCCGGATCGAGGTACGCAGTATTTT.

The chain couples TRBV7-6 to TRBJ1-1; TRBD1 matches 7 bases. V lost 4 bases and J lost 1; bases outside the gene matches: 6. The CDR3 loop spans 15 amino acids. In germline, CDR1 is SGHVS, CDR2 FNYEAQ. The CDR3 coding sequence is TGTGCCAGCAGCTCTGAGACAGGGCGGAACACTGAAGCTTTCTTT. Protein: CASSSETGRNTEAFF. The full variable domain, with the rest looked up from reference TRBV7-6 and TRBJ1-1, is GAGVSQSPRYKVTKRGQDVALRCDPISGHVSLYWYRQALGQGPEFLTYFNYEAQQDKSGLPNDRFSAERPEGSISTLTIQRTEQRDSAMYRCASSSETGRNTEAFFGQGTRLTVV.

The CDR3 DNA follows: TGCGCCAGCAGTTCGACAGATACGCAGTATTTT. Its protein is CASSSTDTQYF. V is TRBV5-1 and J is TRBJ2-3; D remains unclear. The germline V gene encodes CDR1 SGHRS and CDR2 YFSETQ. The CDR3 contains 11 residues. Trimming took 5 bases from V and 3 from J, leaving 4 bases between them.

The chain links TRBV4-1 to TRBJ1-2; D possibly corresponds to TRBD1 (5 bases). Trimming removed 2 bases from V and 4 bases from J, with 23 bases in between. Germline V gives CDR1 MGHRA, CDR2 YSYEKL. This CDR3 is 18 amino acids long. The CDR3 DNA reads as TGCGCCAGCAGCCAAATCCTCGACAGCGTAGAAGACGGCTATGGCTACACCTTC. Amino acid sequence: CASSQILDSVEDGYGYTF.

The chain links TRBV14 to TRBJ2-1, with D possibly being TRBD2 (6 bases). This CDR3 spans 15 amino acids. The V gene lost 5 bases and the J gene lost 7 bases, with 18 bases spanning the gap. Germline assignment: CDR1 SGHDN and CDR2 FVKESK. CDR3 sequence reads: CASSSHAGKWNEQFF. CDR3 in DNA: TGTGCCAGCAGCTCGCACGCGGGAAAGTGGAATGAGCAGTTCTTC.

In its sample, this clone was seen once. V is TRBV9 and J is TRBJ2-2, with 9 bases lining up with TRBD2. This CDR3 is built from 16 residues. V lost 3 bases and J lost 1; bases outside the gene matches: 4. Per germline, CDR1 SGDLS and CDR2 YYNGEE. The chain's CDR3 is CASSGLAEKNTGELFF. The CDR3 nucleotides are TGTGCCAGCAGCGGACTAGCGGAGAAGAACACCGGGGAGCTGTTTTTT.

The J gene is TRBJ2-3, the V gene TRBV20-1, with D maybe TRBD1 (5 bases). Trimming shortened V by 6 bases and J by 1 base, and 5 bases separated the two germline ends. The CDR3 runs to 11 residues. Germline lookup yields CDR1 DFQATT and CDR2 SNEGSKA (reference sequence). CDR3 protein: CSARGTDTQYF. The CDR3 DNA reads as TGCAGTGCCAGGGGCACAGATACGCAGTATTTT.

The chain uses TRBV7-2 and TRBJ1-2; 9 bases fit TRBD1. The ends lost 5 bases at V and 7 bases at J; junction bases unmatched: 5. This CDR3 contains 13 residues. Germline lookup yields CDR1 SGHTA and CDR2 FQGNSA. The DNA for the CDR3 is TGTGCCAGCAGCGATACAGGGGGCGGTGGCTACACCTTC. This translates into CASSDTGGGGYTF. The full variable domain, completed using reference TRBV7-2 and TRBJ1-2, is GAGVSQSPSNKVTEKGKDVELRCDPISGHTALYWYRQSLGQGLEFLIYFQGNSAPDKSGLPSDRFSAERTGGSVSTLTIQRTQQEDSAVYLCASSDTGGGGYTFGSGTRLTVV.

The chain recombines TRBV6-4 with TRBJ2-2; D might be TRBD1 (6 bases). This CDR3 region has 13 residues. Trimming pared 6 bases from V and 4 bases from J, leaving 9 bases between. Germline values: CDR1 MRHNA, CDR2 SNTAGT. CDR3: CASSEQGTGELFF. The CDR3 coding sequence is TGTGCCAGCAGCGAACAGGGCACCGGGGAGCTGTTTTTT.

The rearrangement uses TRBV5-1 and TRBJ2-7, with TRBD1 matching over 9 bases. Germline lookup yields CDR1 SGHRS and CDR2 YFSETQ. The CDR3 loop spans 16 amino acids. V was clipped by 0 bases and J by 1 base; unmatched bases: 5. The CDR3 here is CASSLGTGEFSYEQYF. CDR3 DNA sequence: TGCGCCAGCAGCTTGGGGACAGGGGAGTTTTCCTACGAGCAGTACTTC.

The CDR3 region is CASSLSGRREGEQFF. Here the CDR3 DNA reads TGTGCCAGCAGCCTTAGCGGGAGACGCGAGGGTGAGCAGTTCTTC. The gene calls are TRBV7-3 and TRBJ2-1, with TRBD2 identical over 9 bases. The CDR3 consists of 15 residues. The J segment lost 9 bases and the V segment lost 5 bases, leaving 11 bases of the junction unmatched. CDR1 is SGHTA and CDR2 is FQGTGA in the germline V gene.

The genes are TRBV5-4 and TRBJ2-7, with TRBD2 identical over 13 bases. The CDR3 covers 15 residues. In germline, CDR1 is SGHNT, CDR2 YYREEE (reference sequence). V was pared by 4 bases and J by 3 bases, with 4 bases of the junction left unmatched. DNA of the CDR3: TGTGCCAGCAGCCGGACTAGCGGGAGCGTCTACGAGCAGTACTTC. Encoded protein: CASSRTSGSVYEQYF.

The chain recombines TRBV6-1 with TRBJ1-3, with D tentatively TRBD1 (6 bases). V shed 6 bases and J shed 4 bases, with 16 bases lying between them. This CDR3 is 15 amino acids long. Germline-derived CDR1 and CDR2 are MNHNS and SASEGT. The CDR3 sequence: CASRLQGTGGNTIYF. As DNA, the CDR3 is TGTGCCAGCAGACTACAGGGAACGGGCGGAAACACCATATATTTT.

The CDR3 nucleotides are TGTGCCAGTAGTATGGACCTAGCGACAGATACGCAGTATTTT. Translation gives CASSMDLATDTQYF. The chain carries TRBV19 and TRBJ2-3, with D possibly matching TRBD2 (6 bases). V lost 3 bases and J 3 bases, leaving 10 bases between the germline ends. CDR3 size: 14 residues. CDR1 is LNHDA and CDR2 is SQIVND in the germline V gene (reference sequence).

This chain links TRBV4-2 with TRBJ1-5, with D uncertain. V was pared by 0 bases and J by 6 bases, with 6 bases between. The CDR3 extends over 13 amino acids. Germline V CDR1 and CDR2: LGHNA, YNFKEQ. CDR3 bases: TGTGCCAGCAGCCAAGACGTTCTTCAGCCCCAGCATTTT. Its translation is CASSQDVLQPQHF.